This T cell receptor (beta chain) was identified in a study of OX40 agonist ivuxolimab in advanced cancers. Study-level background: Partial responses were observed in three patients, of whom one had hepatocellular carcinoma and two had cutaneous melanoma.

This clone came up once. Assay: immunoSEQ multiplex PCR; the TCRdb copy retains only in-frame clones and omits some. This table has about 37,000 clones, around 83% appearing once. Sequencing used CD4+ or CD8+ T cells sorted from blood, obtained in a trial of the OX40 agonist ivuxolimab. The sequence was obtained from an adult with an advanced solid tumor such as melanoma, head and neck, liver or kidney cancer.

Here the CDR3 reads CASSRQGETGELFF. CDR3 nucleotides: TGTGCCAGCAGCAGACAGGGTGAAACCGGGGAGCTGTTTTTT. The genes are TRBV11-1 and TRBJ2-2; 7 nucleotides match TRBD1. V gave up 5 bases and J gave up 5 bases; unmatched junction bases: 5. The CDR3 sequence is 14 residues long. CDR1 is SGHAT, CDR2 FQDESV, per germline (reference sequence).